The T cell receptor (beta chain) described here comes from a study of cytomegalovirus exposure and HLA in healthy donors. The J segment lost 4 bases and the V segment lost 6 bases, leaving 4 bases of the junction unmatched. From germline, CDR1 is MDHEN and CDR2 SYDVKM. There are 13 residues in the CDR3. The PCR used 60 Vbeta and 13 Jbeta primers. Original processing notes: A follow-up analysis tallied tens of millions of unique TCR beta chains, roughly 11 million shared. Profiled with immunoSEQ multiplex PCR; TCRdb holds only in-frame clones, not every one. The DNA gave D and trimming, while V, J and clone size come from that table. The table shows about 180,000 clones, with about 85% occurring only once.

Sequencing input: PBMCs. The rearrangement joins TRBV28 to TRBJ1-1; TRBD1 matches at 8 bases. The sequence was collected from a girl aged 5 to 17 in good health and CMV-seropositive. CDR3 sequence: CASRNRGSTEAFF. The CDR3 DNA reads TGTGCCAGCAGGAACAGGGGGAGCACTGAAGCTTTCTTT.